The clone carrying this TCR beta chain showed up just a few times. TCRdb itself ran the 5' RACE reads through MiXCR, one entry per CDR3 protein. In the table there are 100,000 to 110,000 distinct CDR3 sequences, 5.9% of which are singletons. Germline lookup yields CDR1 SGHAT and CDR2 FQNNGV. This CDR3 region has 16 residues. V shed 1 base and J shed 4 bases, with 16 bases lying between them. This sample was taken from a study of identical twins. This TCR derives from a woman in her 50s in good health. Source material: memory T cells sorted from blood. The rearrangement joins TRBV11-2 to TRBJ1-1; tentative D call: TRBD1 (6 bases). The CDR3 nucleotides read TGTGCCAGCAGCTTAGTCGGGAGGGGGGCGAGCACTGAAGCTTTCTTT. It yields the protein CASSLVGRGASTEAFF.